The 21 T cell receptor beta chains below were found in one sample sequenced in a study of blood T cell repertoires in COVID-19. Assay used: immunoSEQ multiplex PCR; TCRdb lists only in-frame clones, some missing. The sample lists about 380,000 clones, about 85% seen once, with 3.5% to 4% in the top ten. The sample consisted of peripheral blood. These receptors all come from a woman under 30 with acute or convalescent COVID-19.

V usage is TRBV7-8 and J usage is TRBJ2-7, with 7 bases that match TRBD2. This CDR3 region has 14 residues. Germline CDR1 is SGHVS and CDR2 is FQNEAQ. Trimming cost V 0 bases and J 4 bases; bases outside gene matches: 3. CDR3 loop: CASSLAGTTYEQYF. DNA for the CDR3: TGTGCCAGCAGCTTAGCAGGGACTACTTACGAGCAGTACTTC.

The chain links TRBV11-2 to TRBJ2-3; D unresolved. Deletions cut 0 bases from V and 9 bases from J, with 10 bases between. The CDR3 runs 13 residues. Germline V gene data show CDR1 as SGHAT and CDR2 as FQNNGV. The CDR3 nucleotides read TGTGCCAGCAGCTTAGATGCGGCTAGGACGCAGTATTTT. Residues: CASSLDAARTQYF.

V gene TRBV30 combines with J gene TRBJ1-2; D perhaps matches TRBD1 (6 bases). There are 11 residues in the CDR3. Between the trimmed V and J ends, which lost 4 bases and 7 bases, there was a span of 10 bases. The V gene's germline CDR1 is GTSNPN and CDR2 SVGIG (reference sequence). The CDR3 is CAWTEGGGYTF. Here the CDR3 DNA reads TGTGCCTGGACCGAAGGGGGTGGCTACACCTTC.

The V gene is TRBV5-1, the J gene TRBJ2-5; no reliable D call. Trimming took 1 base from V and 5 from J, leaving 6 bases between them. CDR3 length equals 12 residues. The germline gives CDR1 SGHRS, CDR2 YFSETQ. This chain's CDR3 is CASSLWAETQYF. Written as DNA, the CDR3 is TGCGCCAGCAGCTTGTGGGCGGAGACCCAGTACTTC.

This clone was recorded only once. The chain recombines TRBV7-3 with TRBJ1-6, with no clear D. This CDR3 comprises 15 residues. The germline V gene encodes CDR1 SGHTA and CDR2 FQGTGA. V was pared by 5 bases and J by 5 bases, with 13 bases between. Here the CDR3 DNA reads TGTGCCAGCAGCACCCCGACACCGAATAATTCACCCCTCCACTTT. Translating gives CASSTPTPNNSPLHF.

This clone was seen a single time. The chain couples TRBV5-8 to TRBJ1-2; D unclear. The germline V gene encodes CDR1 SGHTS and CDR2 YDEGEE. The ends were cut back, 1 base at V and 2 bases at J, with 21 bases in the middle. The CDR3 is made up of 18 amino acids. CDR3 amino acids: CASSLILSSGDPNYGYTF. The CDR3 DNA is TGTGCCAGCAGCTTGATATTGTCTTCCGGGGATCCCAACTATGGCTACACCTTC.

The chain links TRBV3-1 (or the pseudogene TRBV3-2) to TRBJ2-3; TRBD2 matches at 7 bases. V was pared by 3 bases and J by 6 bases, with 3 bases of the junction left unmatched. CDR1 and CDR2 from the germline V gene are LGHDT and YNNKEL (reference sequence). This CDR3 has 13 amino acids. Here the CDR3 DNA reads TGTGCCAGCAGCCAGGGGGGAGGGGATACGCAGTATTTT. This translates into CASSQGGGDTQYF.

This chain links TRBV6-5 with TRBJ1-4; 7 bases line up with TRBD1. The ends lost 7 bases at V and 0 bases at J; junction bases unmatched: 5. Per germline, CDR1 MNHEY and CDR2 SVGAGI. The CDR3 covers 15 residues. CDR3 sequence (DNA): TGTGCCAGCACGGGACAGCGCTCAACTAATGAAAAACTGTTTTTT. Protein product: CASTGQRSTNEKLFF.

V is TRBV14 and J is TRBJ1-1; 12 nucleotides match TRBD1. Germline V CDR1 and CDR2: SGHDN, FVKESK. This CDR3 region has 18 residues. Trimming took 5 bases from V and 0 from J; bases not matched to a gene: 10. CDR3 protein: CASSFRRDRGRLNTEAFF. The DNA for the CDR3 is TGTGCCAGCAGCTTCCGCCGGGACAGGGGGCGCTTGAACACTGAAGCTTTCTTT.

The gene calls are TRBV28 and TRBJ2-1, with TRBD1 as a possible D gene (5 bases). The CDR3 runs 15 residues. The ends were cut back, 6 bases at V and 4 bases at J, with 16 bases in the middle. The germline CDR1 and CDR2 sequences are MDHEN and SYDVKM. CDR3 loop: CASRILGGAYNEQFF. The CDR3 coding sequence is TGTGCCAGCAGGATTTTGGGTGGGGCGTACAATGAGCAGTTCTTC.

V gene TRBV12-3 or TRBV12-4 combines with J gene TRBJ2-2; D is perhaps TRBD1 (5 bases). This CDR3 region has 13 residues. Trimming cost V 6 bases and J 4 bases, with 9 bases left between them. CDR3 bases: TGTGCCAGCAGCGGACACAGCACCGGGGAGCTGTTTTTT. It is translated as CASSGHSTGELFF.

Points on this clone: The same CDR3 is also encoded by other DNA sequences in this sample. This chain connects TRBV24-1 to TRBJ2-5; TRBD1 matches at 8 bases. The CDR3 runs 15 residues. With V trimmed by 4 bases and J by 5 bases, 8 bases remained unmatched. Germline values: CDR1 KGHDR, CDR2 SFDVKD. The CDR3 here is CATSDPGQGQETQYF. Written as DNA, the CDR3 is TGTGCCACCAGTGACCCCGGACAGGGTCAGGAGACCCAGTACTTC.

V and J are TRBV10-3 and TRBJ1-5; D not resolved. The length of the CDR3 is 15 residues. With 5 bases removed from V and 2 bases from J, the gap between germline ends came to 13 bases. CDR1 and CDR2 (germline): ENHRY, SYGVKD. In nucleotides, the CDR3 is TGTGCCATCAGTAAGAGGGCCGCAGGCAATCAGCCCCAGCATTTT. Its protein product is CAISKRAAGNQPQHF.

This clone has a handful of counts. This sequence joins TRBV2 and TRBJ1-2; TRBD1 might be the D (6 bases). Deletions cut 4 bases from V and 8 bases from J, with 14 bases between. This CDR3 contains 13 residues. Germline V gene lookup returns CDR1 SNHLY and CDR2 FYNNEI. The CDR3 region has the DNA TGTGCCAGCAGTGTTAAGGGGGTAGAAGGCTACACCTTC. Encoded protein: CASSVKGVEGYTF.

This chain uses TRBV10-3 with TRBJ2-7, with a weak D call TRBD2 (7 bases). V was cut by 5 bases and J by 7 bases, with 18 bases left in between. The germline V gene encodes CDR1 ENHRY and CDR2 SYGVKD. This CDR3 has 14 amino acids. The CDR3, as DNA: TGTGCCATCAGTCACCCCGGGGGGCCGGGGGAGCAGTACTTC. Its translation: CAISHPGGPGEQYF.

The chain employs TRBV9 and TRBJ2-5; 7 nucleotides agree with TRBD2. J lost 4 bases, V lost 0 bases, and 6 bases had no gene match. The CDR3 length is 15 residues. Germline-derived CDR1 and CDR2 are SGDLS and YYNGEE. In DNA form, the CDR3 reads TGTGCCAGCAGCGTAGCTACGTCGGGGGGAGAGACCCAGTACTTC. Protein sequence: CASSVATSGGETQYF.

This chain's CDR3 is CASSAGQYNEQFF. The CDR3 nucleotides read TGTGCCAGCAGCGCCGGACAGTACAATGAGCAGTTCTTC. V and J are TRBV9 and TRBJ2-1; a possible D gene is TRBD1 (6 bases). The length of the CDR3 is 13 residues. Germline CDR1 SGDLS, CDR2 YYNGEE. The germline V and J ends were trimmed by 3 bases and 4 bases, with 8 bases remaining between them.

This clone was seen just once. The chain is built from TRBV5-6 and TRBJ2-5, with TRBD1 as a possible D gene (6 bases). CDR3 size: 13 residues. Trimming cost V 4 bases and J 4 bases, with 11 bases left between them. The germline V gene encodes CDR1 SGHDT and CDR2 YYEEEE. CDR3 amino acids: CASSPKGGETQYF. The CDR3 coding sequence is TGTGCCAGCAGCCCCAAAGGGGGAGAGACCCAGTACTTC.

This clone was seen once. The gene calls are TRBV27 and TRBJ1-2; D might be TRBD1 (5 bases). Between the trimmed V and J ends, which lost 3 bases and 7 bases, there was a span of 15 bases. The CDR3 runs 14 residues. Germline-derived CDR1 and CDR2 are MNHEY and SMNVEV (reference sequence). The DNA for the CDR3 is TGTGCCAGCAGTTTTTTCAGGGCTTCGGGTGGCTACACCTTC. Its translation is CASSFFRASGGYTF.

The V gene is TRBV27, the J gene TRBJ2-3; D is undetermined. V lost 5 bases to trimming and J lost 2 bases, with 11 bases between them. Germline-derived CDR1 and CDR2 are MNHEY and SMNVEV (reference sequence). CDR3 length equals 14 residues. The CDR3, as DNA: TGTGCCAGCAGTCCGCTAATTTACACAGATACGCAGTATTTT. It yields the protein CASSPLIYTDTQYF.

The chain employs TRBV27 and TRBJ2-7; a weak D match, TRBD1 (6 bases). With 5 bases removed from V and 0 bases from J, the gap between germline ends came to 11 bases. CDR3 length: 14 amino acids. Germline V gene lookup returns CDR1 MNHEY and CDR2 SMNVEV (reference sequence). The CDR3 here is CASSPPQGSYEQYF. CDR3 DNA sequence: TGTGCCAGCAGTCCACCACAGGGCTCCTACGAGCAGTACTTC.